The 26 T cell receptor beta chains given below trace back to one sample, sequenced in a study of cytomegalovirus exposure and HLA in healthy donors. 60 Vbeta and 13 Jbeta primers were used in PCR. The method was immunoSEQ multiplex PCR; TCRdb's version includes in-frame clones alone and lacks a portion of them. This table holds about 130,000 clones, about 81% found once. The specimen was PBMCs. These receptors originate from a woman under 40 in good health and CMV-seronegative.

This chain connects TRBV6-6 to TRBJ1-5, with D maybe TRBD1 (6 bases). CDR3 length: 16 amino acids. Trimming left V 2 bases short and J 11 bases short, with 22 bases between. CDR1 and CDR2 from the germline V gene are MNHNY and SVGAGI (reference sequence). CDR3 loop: CASSYDQNTGLRAQHF. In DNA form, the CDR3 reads TGTGCCAGCAGTTACGATCAAAATACAGGGTTGAGGGCCCAGCATTTT.

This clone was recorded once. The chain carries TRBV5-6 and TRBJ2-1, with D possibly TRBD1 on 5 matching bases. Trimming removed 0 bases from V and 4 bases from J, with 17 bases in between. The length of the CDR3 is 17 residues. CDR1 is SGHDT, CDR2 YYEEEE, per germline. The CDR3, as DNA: TGTGCCAGCAGCTTGGAGGGCAGGGCCCTCGTTTACAATGAGCAGTTCTTC. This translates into CASSLEGRALVYNEQFF. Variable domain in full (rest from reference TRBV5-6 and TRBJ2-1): DAGVTQSPTHLIKTRGQQVTLRCSPKSGHDTVSWYQQALGQGPQFIFQYYEEEERQRGNFPDRFSGHQFPNYSSELNVNALLLGDSALYLCASSLEGRALVYNEQFFGPGTRLTVL.

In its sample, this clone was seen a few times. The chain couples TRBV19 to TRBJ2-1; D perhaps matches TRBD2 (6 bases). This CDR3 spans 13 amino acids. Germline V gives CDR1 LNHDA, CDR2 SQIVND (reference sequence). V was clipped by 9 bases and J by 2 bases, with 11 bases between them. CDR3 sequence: CASGEVAYNEQFF. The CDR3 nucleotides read TGTGCCAGCGGGGAGGTCGCCTACAATGAGCAGTTCTTC.

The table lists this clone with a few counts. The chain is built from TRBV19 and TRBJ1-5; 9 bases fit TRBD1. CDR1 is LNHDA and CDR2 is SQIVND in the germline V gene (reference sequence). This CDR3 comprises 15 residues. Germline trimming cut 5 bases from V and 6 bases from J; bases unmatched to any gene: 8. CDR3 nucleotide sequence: TGTGCCAGTAGTTCTAGACAGGGGGTGGTTCAGCCCCAGCATTTT. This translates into CASSSRQGVVQPQHF.

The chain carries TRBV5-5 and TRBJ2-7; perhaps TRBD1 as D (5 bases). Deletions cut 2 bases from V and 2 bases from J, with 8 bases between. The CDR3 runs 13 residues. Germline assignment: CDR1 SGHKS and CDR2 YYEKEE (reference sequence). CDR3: CASSFAGTYEQYF. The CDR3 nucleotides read TGTGCCAGCAGCTTTGCAGGGACCTACGAGCAGTACTTC.

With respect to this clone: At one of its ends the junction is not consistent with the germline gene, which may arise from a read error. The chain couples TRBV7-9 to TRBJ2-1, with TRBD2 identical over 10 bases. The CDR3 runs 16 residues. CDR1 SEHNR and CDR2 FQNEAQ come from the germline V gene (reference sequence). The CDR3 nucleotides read TGTTCCAGCAGCTTAGTACTAGCGGGACGTTACAATGAGCAGTTCTTC. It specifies CSSSLVLAGRYNEQFF.

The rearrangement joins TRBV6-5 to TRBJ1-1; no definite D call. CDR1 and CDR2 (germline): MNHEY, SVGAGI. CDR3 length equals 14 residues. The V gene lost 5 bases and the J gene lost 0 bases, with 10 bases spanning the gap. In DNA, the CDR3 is TGTGCCAGCAGTCTCGCTCCGGTGAACACTGAAGCTTTCTTT. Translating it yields CASSLAPVNTEAFF.

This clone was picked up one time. The CDR3 sequence is CASSLADRTYGYTF. CDR3 bases: TGTGCCAGCAGCTTAGCGGACAGGACTTATGGCTACACCTTC. The chain employs TRBV7-8 and TRBJ1-2; 7 positions agree with TRBD1. Germline V gives CDR1 SGHVS, CDR2 FQNEAQ. The CDR3 sequence is 14 residues long. Trimming took 0 bases from V and 5 from J; bases not matched to a gene: 3.

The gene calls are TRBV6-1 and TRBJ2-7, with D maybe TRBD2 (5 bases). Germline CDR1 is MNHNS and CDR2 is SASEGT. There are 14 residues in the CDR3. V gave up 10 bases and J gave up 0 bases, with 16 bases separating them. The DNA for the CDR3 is TGTGCCATTACTTCCGGGGATAGCTCCTACGAGCAGTACTTC. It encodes CAITSGDSSYEQYF.

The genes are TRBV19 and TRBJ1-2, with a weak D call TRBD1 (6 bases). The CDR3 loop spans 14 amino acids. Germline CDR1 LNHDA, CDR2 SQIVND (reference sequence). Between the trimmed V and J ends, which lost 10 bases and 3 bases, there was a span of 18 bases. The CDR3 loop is CATQGRGLDYGYTF. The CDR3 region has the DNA TGTGCCACCCAAGGCAGGGGATTAGACTATGGCTACACCTTC.

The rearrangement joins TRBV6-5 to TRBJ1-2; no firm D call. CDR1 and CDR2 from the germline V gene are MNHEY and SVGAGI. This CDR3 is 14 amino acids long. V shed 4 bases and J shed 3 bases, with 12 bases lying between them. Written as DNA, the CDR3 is TGTGCCAGCAGTTGGGCGAGGGCGGACTATGGCTACACCTTC. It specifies CASSWARADYGYTF.

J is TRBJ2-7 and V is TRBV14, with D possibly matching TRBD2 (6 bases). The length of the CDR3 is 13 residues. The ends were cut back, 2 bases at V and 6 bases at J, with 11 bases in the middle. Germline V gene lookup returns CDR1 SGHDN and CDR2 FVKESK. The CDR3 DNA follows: TGTGCCAGCAGCCAAAGAGGAGGGATCGAGCAGTACTTC. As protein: CASSQRGGIEQYF.

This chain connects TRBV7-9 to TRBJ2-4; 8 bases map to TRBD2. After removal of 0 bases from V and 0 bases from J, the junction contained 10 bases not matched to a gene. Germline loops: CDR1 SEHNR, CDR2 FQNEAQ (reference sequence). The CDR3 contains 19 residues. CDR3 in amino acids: CASSLARGVAGVAKNIQYF. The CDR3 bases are TGTGCCAGCAGCTTAGCGCGGGGGGTGGCAGGGGTAGCCAAAAACATTCAGTACTTC.

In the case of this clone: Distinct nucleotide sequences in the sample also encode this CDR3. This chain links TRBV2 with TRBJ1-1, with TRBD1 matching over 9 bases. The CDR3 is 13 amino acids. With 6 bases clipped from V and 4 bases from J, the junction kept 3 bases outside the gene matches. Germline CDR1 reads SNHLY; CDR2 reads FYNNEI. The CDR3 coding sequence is TGTGCCAGCAGGCCGACAGGGGGCACTGAAGCTTTCTTT. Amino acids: CASRPTGGTEAFF.

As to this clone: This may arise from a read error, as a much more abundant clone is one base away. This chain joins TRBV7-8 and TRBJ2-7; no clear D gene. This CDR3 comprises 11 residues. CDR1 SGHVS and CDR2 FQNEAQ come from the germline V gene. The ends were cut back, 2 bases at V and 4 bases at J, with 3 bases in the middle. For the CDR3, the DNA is TGTGCCAGCAGCTTACATTACGAGCAGTACTTC. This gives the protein CASSLHYEQYF.

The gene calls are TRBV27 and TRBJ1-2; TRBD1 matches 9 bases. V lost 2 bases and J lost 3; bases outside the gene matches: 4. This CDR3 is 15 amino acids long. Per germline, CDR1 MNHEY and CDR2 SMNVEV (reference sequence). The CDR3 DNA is TGTGCCAGCAGTTTAGGGACAGGGACTGACTATGGCTACACCTTC. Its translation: CASSLGTGTDYGYTF.

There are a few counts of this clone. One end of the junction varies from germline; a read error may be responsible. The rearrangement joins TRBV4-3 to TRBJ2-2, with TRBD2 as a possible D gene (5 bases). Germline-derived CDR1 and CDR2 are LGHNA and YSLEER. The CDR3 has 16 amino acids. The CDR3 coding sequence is TGCGCCAGCAGCCAAGCTGGCGGGCCTAACACCGAGGAGCTGTTTTTT. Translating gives CASSQAGGPNTEELFF.

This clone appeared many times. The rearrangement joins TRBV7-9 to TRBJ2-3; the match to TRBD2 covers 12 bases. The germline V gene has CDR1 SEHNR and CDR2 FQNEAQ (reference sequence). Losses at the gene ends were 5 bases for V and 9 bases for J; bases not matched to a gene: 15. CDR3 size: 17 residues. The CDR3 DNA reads TGTGCCAGCAGCCCCACCCGACTAGCGGGGGCCAGGGGGACGCAGTATTTT. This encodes CASSPTRLAGARGTQYF.

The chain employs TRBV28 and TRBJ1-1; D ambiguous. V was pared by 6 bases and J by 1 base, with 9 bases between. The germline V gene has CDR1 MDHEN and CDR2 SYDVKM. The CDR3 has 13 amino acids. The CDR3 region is CASRAHGNTEAFF. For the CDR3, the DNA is TGTGCCAGCAGAGCCCACGGGAACACTGAAGCTTTCTTT.

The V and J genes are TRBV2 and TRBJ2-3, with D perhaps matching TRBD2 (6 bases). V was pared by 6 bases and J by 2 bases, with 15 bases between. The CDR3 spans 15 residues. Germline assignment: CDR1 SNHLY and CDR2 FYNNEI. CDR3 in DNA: TGTGCCAGCAGGCCCGGGACTGTGAACACAGATACGCAGTATTTT. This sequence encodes CASRPGTVNTDTQYF.

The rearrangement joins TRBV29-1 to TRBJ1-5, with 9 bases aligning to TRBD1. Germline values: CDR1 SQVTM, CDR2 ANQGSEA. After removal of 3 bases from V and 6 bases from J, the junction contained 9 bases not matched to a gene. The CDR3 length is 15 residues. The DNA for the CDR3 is TGCAGCGTTGAGGAAACAGGGGGCAGGGGTCAGCCCCAGCATTTT. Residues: CSVEETGGRGQPQHF. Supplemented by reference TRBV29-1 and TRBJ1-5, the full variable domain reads SAVISQKPSRDICQRGTSLTIQCQVDSQVTMMFWYRQQPGQSLTLIATANQGSEATYESGFVIDKFPISRPNLTFSTLTVSNMSPEDSSIYLCSVEETGGRGQPQHFGDGTRLSIL.

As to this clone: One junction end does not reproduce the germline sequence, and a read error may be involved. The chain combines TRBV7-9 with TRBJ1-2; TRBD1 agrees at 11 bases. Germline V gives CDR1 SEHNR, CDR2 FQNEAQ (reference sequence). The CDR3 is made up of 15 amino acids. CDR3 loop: CSSSLAGTGGYGYTF. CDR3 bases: TGTTCCAGCAGCCTAGCCGGGACAGGGGGTTATGGCTACACCTTC.

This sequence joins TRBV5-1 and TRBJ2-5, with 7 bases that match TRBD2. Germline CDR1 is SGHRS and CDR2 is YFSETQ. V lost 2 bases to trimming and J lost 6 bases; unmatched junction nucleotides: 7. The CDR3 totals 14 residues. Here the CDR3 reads CASSFGAGVKTQYF. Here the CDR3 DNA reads TGCGCCAGCAGCTTCGGGGCGGGGGTCAAGACCCAGTACTTC. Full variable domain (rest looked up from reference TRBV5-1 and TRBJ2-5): KAGVTQTPRYLIKTRGQQVTLSCSPISGHRSVSWYQQTPGQGLQFLFEYFSETQRNKGNFPGRFSGRQFSNSRSEMNVSTLELGDSALYLCASSFGAGVKTQYFGPGTRLLVL.

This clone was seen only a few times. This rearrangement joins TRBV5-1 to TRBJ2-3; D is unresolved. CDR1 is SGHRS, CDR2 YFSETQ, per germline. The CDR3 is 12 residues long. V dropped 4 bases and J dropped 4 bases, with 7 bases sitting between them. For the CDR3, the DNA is TGCGCCAGCAGCGCCCTATCAGATACGCAGTATTTT. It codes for CASSALSDTQYF.

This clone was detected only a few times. The CDR3 reads CASSLAGQEPYEQYF. CDR3 coding DNA: TGTGCCAGCAGCTTAGCTGGTCAGGAACCCTACGAGCAGTACTTC. The chain couples TRBV7-9 to TRBJ2-7; D remains unclear. Trimming shortened V by 0 bases and J by 2 bases, and 11 bases separated the two germline ends. Germline V gives CDR1 SEHNR, CDR2 FQNEAQ (reference sequence). The CDR3 totals 15 residues.

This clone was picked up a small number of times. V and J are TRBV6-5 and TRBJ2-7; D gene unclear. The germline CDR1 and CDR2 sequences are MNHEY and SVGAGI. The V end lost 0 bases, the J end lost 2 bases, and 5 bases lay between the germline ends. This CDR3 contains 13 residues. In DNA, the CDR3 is TGTGCCAGCAGTTACTCGAACACCTACGAGCAGTACTTC. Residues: CASSYSNTYEQYF.